This T cell receptor (beta chain) was identified in a study of blood T cell repertoires in COVID-19 (TCRdb year 2020). Notes on the research overall: The collaborator samples originated in the United States, Italy and Spain and spanned the acute and convalescent phases of COVID-19. The prospective study material was composed of cDNA or gDNA derived from T cells, B-cell-depleted T cells, or PBMCs. Subjects who had been exposed to COVID-19, were actively infected with it, or had recovered from it provided the deeply sampled blood TCRbeta repertoires that made up the dataset. A freely available public database, intended as a resource for researchers studying the immune response to SARS-CoV-2, is where the repertoires were released. Samples were obtained from the ongoing ImmuneRACE study (first 160 participants) and from 1,000 to 1,500 subjects provided by 6 global collaborators. A de-identified subject ID, COVID-19 status, age in years and sex were almost always included in the sample metadata. Where available, HLA class I and class II types were taken from metadata supplied by the sample provider and were not determined by assay-based typing. Here is what the overall study found, with its caveats: The quantity of clinical and demographic metadata differed by source and by participant and was supplied without curation.

About this clone: Its cognate antigen has yet to be identified. No qualities accompany the bases; no much larger clone lies one base away.

Cut back by 3 bases and 9 bases, the V and J ends lie 10 bases apart. CDR1 and CDR2, per the germline V gene, are SNHLY and FYNNEI. The CDR3 contains 12 residues, cysteine and phenylalanine counted. The entry retains the CDR3 DNA only, 36 bases that are in frame from base 1. Collaborating institutions collected whole blood in K2EDTA tubes following their own protocols. For TCRbeta analysis, collaborator samples were shipped as frozen whole blood, as isolated PBMCs, or as DNA extracted from either sample type. The immunoSEQ Assay, a bias-controlled multiplex PCR, was used to amplify TCRbeta CDR3 regions from genomic DNA. On the authors' methods: The number of nucleated cells in each sample was estimated from the amplification of reference gene primers within the assay. To quantify the absolute abundance of each unique TCRbeta CDR3 rearrangement, sequence reads were collapsed and filtered. Productive Simpson clonality was computed per sample as the square root of Simpson's diversity index over productive rearrangements. TCRdb mirrors the immuneACCESS table, restricted to in-frame sequences. Some clones are absent from its copies; in checked studies, under half trace to an unresolved V gene, and the reason for the others is unknown. V and J calls and clone size are those listed in that table; D and trimming were worked out from the DNA. The sample table shows about 200,000 clones, and approximately 81% are seen once. Clones ranked in the top ten supply roughly 4.5% of the sample.

Sequencing was carried out using peripheral blood. This TCR came from a woman of 80 years or more with acute or convalescent COVID-19. The chain links TRBV2 with TRBJ2-3, with no D gene named confidently. At the DNA level, the sequence is TGTGCCAGCAGTGATTTAATACAGACGCAGTATTTT. Its translation reads: CASSDLIQTQYF.